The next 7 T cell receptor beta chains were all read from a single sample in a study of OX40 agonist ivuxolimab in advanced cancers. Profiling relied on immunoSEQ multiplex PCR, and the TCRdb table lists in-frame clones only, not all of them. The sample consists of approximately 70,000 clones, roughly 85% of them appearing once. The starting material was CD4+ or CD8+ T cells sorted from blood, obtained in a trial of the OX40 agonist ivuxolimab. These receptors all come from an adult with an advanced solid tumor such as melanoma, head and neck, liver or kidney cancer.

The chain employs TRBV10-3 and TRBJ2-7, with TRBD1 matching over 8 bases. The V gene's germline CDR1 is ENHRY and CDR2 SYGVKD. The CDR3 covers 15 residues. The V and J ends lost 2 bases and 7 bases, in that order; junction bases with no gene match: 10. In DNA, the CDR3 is TGTGCCATCAGTGAGGGCGTGCAGGGGGCGGGGGAGCAGTACTTC. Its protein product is CAISEGVQGAGEQYF.

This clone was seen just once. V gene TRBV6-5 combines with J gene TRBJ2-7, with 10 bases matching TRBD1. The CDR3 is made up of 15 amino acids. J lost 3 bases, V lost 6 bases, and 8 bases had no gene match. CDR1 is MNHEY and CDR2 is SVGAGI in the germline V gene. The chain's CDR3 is CASSSGTGAFYEQYF. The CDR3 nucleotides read TGTGCCAGCAGCTCCGGGACAGGGGCTTTCTACGAGCAGTACTTC.

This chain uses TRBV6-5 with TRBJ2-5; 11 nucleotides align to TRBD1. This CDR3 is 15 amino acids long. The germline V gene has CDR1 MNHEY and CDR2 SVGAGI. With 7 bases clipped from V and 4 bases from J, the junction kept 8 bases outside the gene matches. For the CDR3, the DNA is TGTGCCAGCACGGCGGGACAGGGGGGTAGAGAGACCCAGTACTTC. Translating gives CASTAGQGGRETQYF.

The CDR3 coding sequence is TGTGCCAGCAGTTACACCCAGGGGGAGTCAAACATTCAGTACTTC. This gives the protein CASSYTQGESNIQYF. The chain uses TRBV6-5 and TRBJ2-4; the match to TRBD1 covers 7 bases. The CDR3 is 15 residues long. Germline lookup yields CDR1 MNHEY and CDR2 SVGAGI. Unmatched junction bases numbered 7, after V lost 2 bases and J lost 6 bases.

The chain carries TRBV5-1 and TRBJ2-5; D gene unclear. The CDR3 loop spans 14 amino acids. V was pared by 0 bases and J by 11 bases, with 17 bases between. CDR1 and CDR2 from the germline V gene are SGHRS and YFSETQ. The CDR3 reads CASSLVPGSIEQYF. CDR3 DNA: TGCGCCAGCAGCTTGGTCCCAGGTAGTATAGAGCAGTACTTC.

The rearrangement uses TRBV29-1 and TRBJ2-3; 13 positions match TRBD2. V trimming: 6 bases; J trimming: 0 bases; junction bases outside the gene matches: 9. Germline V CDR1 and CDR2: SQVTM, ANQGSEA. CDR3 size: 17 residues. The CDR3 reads CSVGGPTSGRSTDTQYF. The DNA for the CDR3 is TGCAGCGTCGGGGGACCGACTAGCGGGAGGAGCACAGATACGCAGTATTTT.

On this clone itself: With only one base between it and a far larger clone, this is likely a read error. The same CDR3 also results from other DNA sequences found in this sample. The CDR3 nucleotides read TGCGCCAGCAGCCCCCCGACAGGGTCCTACGAGCAGTACTTC. It encodes CASSPPTGSYEQYF. V is TRBV4-1 and J is TRBJ2-7, with TRBD1 matching over 7 bases. The CDR3 has 14 amino acids. Germline CDR1 MGHRA, CDR2 YSYEKL. J was trimmed by 1 base and V by 4 bases; bases with no gene match: 4.